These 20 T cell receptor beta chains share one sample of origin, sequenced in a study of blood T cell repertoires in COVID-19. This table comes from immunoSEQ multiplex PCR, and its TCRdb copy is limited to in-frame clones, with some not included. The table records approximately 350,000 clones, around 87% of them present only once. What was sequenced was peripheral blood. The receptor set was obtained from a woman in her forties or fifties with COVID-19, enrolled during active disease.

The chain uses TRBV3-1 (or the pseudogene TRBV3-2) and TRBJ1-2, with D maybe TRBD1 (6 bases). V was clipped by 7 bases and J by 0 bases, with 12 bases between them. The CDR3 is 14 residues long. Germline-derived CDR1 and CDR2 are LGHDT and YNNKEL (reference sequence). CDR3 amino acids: CASTHRTANYGYTF. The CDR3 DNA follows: TGTGCCAGCACCCACCGGACAGCTAACTATGGCTACACCTTC.

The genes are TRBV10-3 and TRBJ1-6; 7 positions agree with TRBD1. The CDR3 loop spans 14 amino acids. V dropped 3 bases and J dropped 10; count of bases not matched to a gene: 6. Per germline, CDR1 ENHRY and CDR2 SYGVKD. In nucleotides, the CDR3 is TGTGCCATCAGTGATCAGGGGGGTTTCTCACCCCTCCACTTT. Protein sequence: CAISDQGGFSPLHF.

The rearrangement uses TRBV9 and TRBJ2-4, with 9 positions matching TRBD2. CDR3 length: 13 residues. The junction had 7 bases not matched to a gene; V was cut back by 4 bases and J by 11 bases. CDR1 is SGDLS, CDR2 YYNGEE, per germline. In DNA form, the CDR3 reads TGTGCCAGCAGCCCCCTAGCGGGAATGGTTCAGTACTTC. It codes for CASSPLAGMVQYF.

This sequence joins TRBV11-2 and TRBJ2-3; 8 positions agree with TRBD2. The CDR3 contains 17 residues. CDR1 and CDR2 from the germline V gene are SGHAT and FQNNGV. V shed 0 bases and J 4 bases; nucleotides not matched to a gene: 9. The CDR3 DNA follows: TGTGCCAGCAGCTTAGATCGGACTAGCTCAGGGGCAGATACGCAGTATTTT. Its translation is CASSLDRTSSGADTQYF.

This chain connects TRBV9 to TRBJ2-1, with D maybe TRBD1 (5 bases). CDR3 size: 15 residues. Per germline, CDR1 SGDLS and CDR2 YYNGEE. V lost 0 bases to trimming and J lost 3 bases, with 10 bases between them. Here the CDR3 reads CASSVEDRSYNEQFF. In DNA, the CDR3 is TGTGCCAGCAGCGTAGAAGACAGAAGCTACAATGAGCAGTTCTTC.

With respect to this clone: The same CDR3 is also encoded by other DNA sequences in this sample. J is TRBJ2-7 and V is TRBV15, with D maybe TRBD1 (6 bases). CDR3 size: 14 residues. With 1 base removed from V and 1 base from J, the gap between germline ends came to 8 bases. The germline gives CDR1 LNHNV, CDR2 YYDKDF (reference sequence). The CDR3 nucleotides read TGTGCCACCAGCAGAGGGGGGCCTTCCTACGAGCAGTACTTC. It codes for CATSRGGPSYEQYF.

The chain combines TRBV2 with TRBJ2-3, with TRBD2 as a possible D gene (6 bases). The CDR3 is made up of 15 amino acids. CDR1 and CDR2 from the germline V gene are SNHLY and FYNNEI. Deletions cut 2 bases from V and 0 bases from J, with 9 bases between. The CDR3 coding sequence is TGTGCCAGCAGTGAATCGCGGGGTAGCACAGATACGCAGTATTTT. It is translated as CASSESRGSTDTQYF.

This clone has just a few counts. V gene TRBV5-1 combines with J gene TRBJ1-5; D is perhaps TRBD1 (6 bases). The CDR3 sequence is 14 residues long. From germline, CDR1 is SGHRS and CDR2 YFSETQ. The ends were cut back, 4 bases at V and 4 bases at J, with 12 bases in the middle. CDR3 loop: CASSTDSSNQPQHF. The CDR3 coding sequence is TGCGCCAGCAGCACGGACAGCTCAAATCAGCCCCAGCATTTT.

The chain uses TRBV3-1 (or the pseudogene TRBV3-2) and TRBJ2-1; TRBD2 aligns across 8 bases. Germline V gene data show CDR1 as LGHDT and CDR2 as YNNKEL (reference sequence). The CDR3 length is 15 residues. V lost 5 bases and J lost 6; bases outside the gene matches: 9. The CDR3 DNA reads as TGTGCCAGCAGCGCCTCGGGACTAGGGGGCAATGAGCAGTTCTTC. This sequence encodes CASSASGLGGNEQFF.

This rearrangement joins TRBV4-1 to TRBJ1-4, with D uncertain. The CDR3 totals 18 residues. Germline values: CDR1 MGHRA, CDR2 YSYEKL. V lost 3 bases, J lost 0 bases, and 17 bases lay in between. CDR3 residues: CASSQSTRASSTNEKLFF. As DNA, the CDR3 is TGCGCCAGCAGCCAGAGTACCCGCGCTTCATCAACTAATGAAAAACTGTTTTTT.

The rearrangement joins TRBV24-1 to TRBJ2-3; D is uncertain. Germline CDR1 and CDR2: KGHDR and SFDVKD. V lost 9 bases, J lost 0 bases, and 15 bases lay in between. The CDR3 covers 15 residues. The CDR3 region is CATVSSRLSTDTQYF. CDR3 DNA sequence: TGTGCCACCGTGTCCTCCAGGTTAAGCACAGATACGCAGTATTTT.

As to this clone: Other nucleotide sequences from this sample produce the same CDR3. The CDR3 region is CASSPRTDEAFF. The CDR3 DNA sequence: TGTGCCAGCTCACCTCGGACAGACGAAGCTTTCTTT. The V gene is TRBV18, the J gene TRBJ1-1; maybe TRBD1 (6 bases). Germline-derived CDR1 and CDR2 are KGHSH and LQKENI. CDR3 length: 12 residues. The V and J ends lost 3 bases and 8 bases respectively, with 10 bases between them.

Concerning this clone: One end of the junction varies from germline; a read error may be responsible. CDR3 in DNA: TGTGCCAGCCGCGTCACCTTGGGACTAGCCAGCTTC. This translates into CASRVTLGLASF. This rearrangement joins TRBV2 to TRBJ2-7, with TRBD2 matching over 9 bases. The V gene's germline CDR1 is SNHLY and CDR2 FYNNEI. The CDR3 is made up of 12 amino acids.

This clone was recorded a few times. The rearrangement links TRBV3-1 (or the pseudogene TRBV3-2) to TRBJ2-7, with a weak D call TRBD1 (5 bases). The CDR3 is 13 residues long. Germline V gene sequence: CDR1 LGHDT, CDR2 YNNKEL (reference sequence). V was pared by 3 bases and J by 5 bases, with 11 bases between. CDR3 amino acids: CASSQTRVNEQYF. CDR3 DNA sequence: TGTGCCAGCAGCCAGACCAGGGTGAACGAGCAGTACTTC.

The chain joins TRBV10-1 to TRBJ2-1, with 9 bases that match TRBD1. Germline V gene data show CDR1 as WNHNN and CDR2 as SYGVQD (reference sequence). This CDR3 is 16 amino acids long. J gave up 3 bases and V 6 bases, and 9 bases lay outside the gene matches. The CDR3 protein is CASSSTGTGLYNEQFF. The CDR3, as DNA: TGCGCCAGCAGCTCCACCGGGACAGGGCTCTACAATGAGCAGTTCTTC.

The CDR3 spells CASSRETGEHYEQYF. CDR3 nucleotide sequence: TGTGCCAGCAGCCGAGAGACAGGGGAGCACTACGAGCAGTACTTC. The chain has TRBV4-2 and TRBJ2-7; the match to TRBD1 covers 8 bases. The CDR3 covers 15 residues. The germline CDR1 and CDR2 sequences are LGHNA and YNFKEQ. V dropped 4 bases and J dropped 3; count of bases not matched to a gene: 8.

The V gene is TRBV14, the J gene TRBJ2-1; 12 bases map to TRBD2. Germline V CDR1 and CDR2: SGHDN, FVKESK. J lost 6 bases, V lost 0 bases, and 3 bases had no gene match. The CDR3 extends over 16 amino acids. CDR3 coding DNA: TGTGCCAGCAGCCAAGATCTAGCGGGAGGGCTCAATGAGCAGTTCTTC. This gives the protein CASSQDLAGGLNEQFF.

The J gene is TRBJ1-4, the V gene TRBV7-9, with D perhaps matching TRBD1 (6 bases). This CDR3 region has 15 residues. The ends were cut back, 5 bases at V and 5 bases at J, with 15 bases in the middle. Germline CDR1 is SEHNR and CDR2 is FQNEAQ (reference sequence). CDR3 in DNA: TGTGCCAGCAGCCACGAGGGGCAGGGGAATGAAAAACTGTTTTTT. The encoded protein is CASSHEGQGNEKLFF.

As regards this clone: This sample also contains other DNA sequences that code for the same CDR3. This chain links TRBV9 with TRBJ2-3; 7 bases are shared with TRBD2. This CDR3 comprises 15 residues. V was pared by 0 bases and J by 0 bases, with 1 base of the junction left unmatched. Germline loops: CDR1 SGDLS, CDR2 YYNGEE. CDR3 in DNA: TGTGCCAGCAGCGTAGGTAGCGGGAGCACAGATACGCAGTATTTT. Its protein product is CASSVGSGSTDTQYF.

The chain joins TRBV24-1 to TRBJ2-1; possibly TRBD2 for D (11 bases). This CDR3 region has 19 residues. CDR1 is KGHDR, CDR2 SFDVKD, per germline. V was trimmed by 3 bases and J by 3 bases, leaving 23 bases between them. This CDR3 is CATSDPTGGGTSGYNEQFF. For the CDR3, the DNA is TGTGCCACCAGTGATCCGACAGGGGGCGGGACTAGCGGCTACAATGAGCAGTTCTTC.